These T cell receptor beta chains were read from a single sample in a study of blood T cells in healthy people across ages. TCRdb ran MiXCR on the 5' RACE reads and lists one entry per CDR3 protein. The sample contains roughly 790,000 distinct CDR3 sequences, roughly two fifths of which appear only once. Input material: blood. All receptors come from a woman aged 60-75 years in good health. CDR3s include the opening cysteine and the closing phenylalanine or tryptophan. D genes are given only for firm matches. The size entry is marked missing in some rows and otherwise reads once, few, many or a size class.

j_call | clone_size | v_call | d_call | cdr3_nt | cdr3_aa
TRBJ2-3 | - | TRBV30 | - | TGTGCCTGGAGTGGGCAGGGGGGGCACACAGATACGCAGTATTTT | CAWSGQGGHTDTQYF
TRBJ2-3 | - | TRBV20-1 | TRBD2 | TGCAGTGCTCCTGCTTTGCTAGCGGGGGGGCCGACAGATACGCAGTATTTT | CSAPALLAGGPTDTQYF
TRBJ1-2 | - | TRBV12-3/TRBV12-4 | - | TGTGCCGGCAGTTTACACGGATATGGCTACACCTTC | CAGSLHGYGYTF
TRBJ2-5 | many | TRBV6-6 | - | TGTGCCAGCACGTACCAAGAGACCCAGTACTTC | CASTYQETQYF
TRBJ1-2 | - | TRBV18 | - | TGTGCCAGCTCACCACGAGGATCTCCTAACTATGGCTACACCTTC | CASSPRGSPNYGYTF
TRBJ2-4 | - | TRBV13 | - | TGTGCCAGCAGCCTGACAGGAAACATTCAGTACTTC | CASSLTGNIQYF
TRBJ1-2 | few | TRBV12-5 | - | TGTGCTAGTGGTTTGGGATCAGGATTGGATGGCTACACCTTC | CASGLGSGLDGYTF
TRBJ1-4 | - | TRBV15 | - | TGTGCCACCAGCATCCGCTCGGGAGGTGAAAAACTGTTTTTT | CATSIRSGGEKLFF
TRBJ2-7 | - | TRBV20-1 | TRBD2 | TGCAGTGCTATAAGGGCGGGGGGTTCCTACGAGCAGTACTTC | CSAIRAGGSYEQYF
TRBJ1-6 | few | TRBV11-2 | - | TGTGCCAGCAGCCCGGACAGTAATTCACCCCTCCACTTT | CASSPDSNSPLHF
TRBJ2-3 | medium-sized | TRBV29-1 | TRBD2 | TGCAGCGACCGGACTAGCCCTTTTTCAGATACGCAGTATTTT | CSDRTSPFSDTQYF
TRBJ2-7 | few | TRBV6-6 | - | TGTGCCTGGGAGACAGTCTTTTACGAGCAGTACTTC | CAWETVFYEQYF
TRBJ1-2 | once | TRBV30 | - | TGTGCCTGGAGGAAGGATAACTATGGCTACACCTTC | CAWRKDNYGYTF
TRBJ2-5 | few | TRBV28 | - | TGTGCCAGCACCCATGGTGGGGGTTCGGGAGAGACCCAGTACTTC | CASTHGGGSGETQYF
TRBJ2-1 | - | TRBV20-1 | TRBD2 | TGCAGTGCCCTCGCCCTTAGCGGGAGGGCTACCAATGAGCAGTTCTTC | CSALALSGRATNEQFF
TRBJ2-2 | few | TRBV7-2 | - | TGTGCCAGCAGCTTAGATCAGAACACCGGGGAGCTGTTTTTT | CASSLDQNTGELFF
TRBJ2-3 | many | TRBV4-2 | TRBD2 | TGTGCCAGCAGACGAGCGGGAGAGGGTTTGGGCACAGATACGCAGTATTTT | CASRRAGEGLGTDTQYF
TRBJ2-7 | once | TRBV2 | - | TGTGCCAGCGGTCGGGTCCTCAATGAGCAGTACTTC | CASGRVLNEQYF
TRBJ2-7 | few | TRBV6-2/TRBV6-3 | - | TGTGCCAGCAGTTTGGACTTCTCGAGCTCCTACGAGCAGTACTTC | CASSLDFSSSYEQYF
TRBJ1-1 | few | TRBV7-2 | - | TGTGCCAGCAGCTTAAACGGGGTTGATGAAGCTTTCTTT | CASSLNGVDEAFF
TRBJ1-5 | few | TRBV6-6 | - | TGTGCCAGCAGTTACACAGAAGGCAATCAGCCCCAGCATTTT | CASSYTEGNQPQHF
TRBJ2-7 | - | TRBV3-1 | TRBD2 | TGTGCCAGCAGCCCGGGACTAGCGGAGGAGCAGTACTTC | CASSPGLAEEQYF
TRBJ1-2 | - | TRBV27 | - | TGTGCCAGCAGTTTATCATCGGCTCGGGGCCTCTATGGCTACACCTTC | CASSLSSARGLYGYTF
TRBJ2-2 | - | TRBV20-1 | TRBD1 | TGCAGTGCCCGCCGGACAGGGATAACCGGGGAGCTGTTTTTT | CSARRTGITGELFF
TRBJ2-7 | - | TRBV28 | - | TGTGCCAGCACTGAGGGGGGAGGGAGTAACTACGAGCAGTACTTC | CASTEGGGSNYEQYF
TRBJ1-2 | - | TRBV5-1 | - | TGCGCCAGCAGCTTGACCGGGACGGACGACCATGGCTACACCTTC | CASSLTGTDDHGYTF
TRBJ2-7 | - | TRBV5-1 | TRBD2 | TGCGCCAGCAGCCAGGGACTAGCGGGAGAAATTGGGGGCGAGCAGTACTTC | CASSQGLAGEIGGEQYF
TRBJ2-7 | once | TRBV20-1 | TRBD2 | TGCAGTGCCCGACTAGCGGGAGTGCGGGAGCAGTACTTC | CSARLAGVREQYF
TRBJ2-1 | - | TRBV6-6 | - | TGTGCCAGCAGTTACTTTGGGGAAATAAACAATGAGCAGTTCTTC | CASSYFGEINNEQFF
TRBJ2-7 | many | TRBV29-1 | - | TGCAGCGTCGGCCCCCCAGGGAACGAGCAGTACTTC | CSVGPPGNEQYF
TRBJ2-7 | - | TRBV13 | TRBD1 | TGTGCCAGCAGCAGGGGGCCCGAAACCTGGGGAGACGAGCAGTACTTC | CASSRGPETWGDEQYF
TRBJ2-5 | - | TRBV7-2 | TRBD2 | TGTGCCAGCAGCTACCAGCGGGGGGCGGAGACCCAGTACTTC | CASSYQRGAETQYF
TRBJ2-5 | few | TRBV9 | - | TGTGCCAGCAGCGTAGCCCTGGACAGACAAGAGACCCAGTACTTC | CASSVALDRQETQYF
TRBJ2-7 | many | TRBV5-1 | - | TGCGCCAGCGGAACTAGGGACACCTCCTACGAGCAGTACTTC | CASGTRDTSYEQYF
TRBJ2-5 | - | TRBV4-3 | - | TGCGCCAGCAGCCAAGAAGCGGCGGCCATGGAGACCCAGTACTTC | CASSQEAAAMETQYF
TRBJ2-7 | few | TRBV28 | TRBD1 | TGTGCCAGCAGTTTGGAGGACAGGGACCACTACGAGCAGTACTTC | CASSLEDRDHYEQYF
TRBJ2-3 | - | TRBV20-1 | - | TGCAGTACCTCCTACGGGGAGGAGAACACAGATACGCAGTATTTT | CSTSYGEENTDTQYF
TRBJ1-2 | - | TRBV7-2 | TRBD1 | TGTGCCAGCAGCTACCCGGACAGGCCCTATGGCTACACCTTC | CASSYPDRPYGYTF
TRBJ2-1 | - | TRBV6-1 | - | TGTGCCTTGGGGGGAGTCTTATACAATGAGCGGTTCTTC | CALGGVLYNERFF
TRBJ2-7 | few | TRBV28 | TRBD2 | TGTGCCAGCAGTCCCCGACTAGCGGGACCCGACGAGCAGTACTTC | CASSPRLAGPDEQYF
TRBJ2-3 | few | TRBV2 | TRBD2 | TGTGCCAGCAGCGGACTAGCGGTCACAGATACGCAGTATTTT | CASSGLAVTDTQYF
TRBJ1-1 | - | TRBV28 | - | TGTGCCAGCAGTTTCATGAACGCTGAAGCTTTCTTT | CASSFMNAEAFF
TRBJ2-1 | - | TRBV7-9 | - | TGTGCCATCGACCCCCCGTTCTTC | CAIDPPFF